These 4 T cell receptor beta chains originate from one sample sequenced in a study of T-cell memory formation after mild COVID-19. Via MiXCR, TCRdb re-called the 5' RACE reads, giving one row per CDR3 protein. Of more than 150,000 distinct CDR3 sequences listed, 15% to 20% are singletons. The source material was PBMCs or a T cell subset sorted from them (not recorded which). These receptors were collected from a man aged 18-30 years who had mild COVID-19 (a few samples of this study predate the infection). Cell type and time point are not known.

This clonotype was observed once. The rearrangement uses TRBV20-1 and TRBJ2-1, with 9 nucleotides matching TRBD2. The CDR3 spans 15 residues. In germline, CDR1 is DFQATT, CDR2 SNEGSKA (reference sequence). With V trimmed by 3 bases and J by 4 bases, 7 bases remained unmatched. CDR3 residues: CSASATSGRYNEQFF. In DNA form, the CDR3 reads TGCAGTGCTAGCGCAACTAGCGGGCGGTACAATGAGCAGTTCTTC.

There are a few counts of this clonotype. The rearrangement joins TRBV20-1 to TRBJ1-6, with D tentatively TRBD1 (6 bases). From germline, CDR1 is DFQATT and CDR2 SNEGSKA (reference sequence). The CDR3 length is 13 residues. V shed 5 bases and J shed 9 bases, with 14 bases lying between them. The CDR3 nucleotides are TGCAGTGCTCCCGACAGGCATGGTTCACCCCTCCACTTT. Protein product: CSAPDRHGSPLHF.

The rearrangement uses TRBV7-6 and TRBJ2-3; TRBD1 matches at 7 bases. J lost 3 bases, V lost 5 bases, and 14 bases had no gene match. Germline lookup yields CDR1 SGHVS and CDR2 FNYEAQ. The CDR3 spans 17 residues. CDR3 loop: CASSQHWRQGLTDTQYF. The CDR3 DNA follows: TGTGCCAGCAGCCAACATTGGCGACAGGGTTTAACAGATACGCAGTATTTT.

The chain combines TRBV19 with TRBJ1-4; no clear D gene. Germline CDR1 and CDR2: LNHDA and SQIVND (reference sequence). The ends were cut back, 6 bases at V and 11 bases at J, with 16 bases in the middle. CDR3 length: 13 residues. The chain's CDR3 is CASRGSRVGKLFF. The CDR3 bases are TGTGCCAGTAGAGGATCCCGAGTCGGGAAACTGTTTTTT.